Shown below are 3 T cell receptor beta chains from a single sample sequenced in a study of blood T cells in healthy people across ages. A J-beta primer mix and a sample-barcoded 5' primer were used in a second PCR of about 6 to 12 cycles. From the 5' RACE reads, TCRdb called clonotypes with MiXCR, one entry per CDR3 protein. Of 650,000 to 700,000 distinct CDR3 sequences in the sample, about 51% were seen once. The sample taken for sequencing was blood. The receptors come from an elderly woman in good health.

In nucleotides, the CDR3 is TGCAGCGTTGCGGCCGGTGTGGGGAGCAATCAGCCCCAGCATTTT. It yields the protein CSVAAGVGSNQPQHF. V is TRBV29-1 and J is TRBJ1-5; D uncertain. Per the germline V gene, CDR1 is SQVTM and CDR2 is ANQGSEA. The length of the CDR3 is 15 residues. Trimming removed 4 bases from V and 1 base from J, with 14 bases in between.

As to this clonotype: A much bigger clone sits one base away, suggesting this may be a read error. The rearrangement links TRBV9 to TRBJ2-1; 9 bases map to TRBD2. The CDR3 is made up of 18 amino acids. Germline CDR1 SGDLS, CDR2 YYNGEE. The CDR3 region is CASSVAERLAGLYNERFF. The CDR3 DNA follows: TGTGCCAGCAGCGTAGCGGAAAGGCTAGCGGGACTCTACAATGAGCGGTTCTTC. Drawing the rest from reference TRBV9 and TRBJ2-1, the complete variable domain is DSGVTQTPKHLITATGQRVTLRCSPRSGDLSVYWYQQSLDQGLQFLIQYYNGEERAKGNILERFSAQQFPDLHSELNLSSLELGDSALYFCASSVAERLAGLYNERFFGPGTRLTVL.

Points on this clonotype: A much larger clone sits a single nucleotide away, making a read error possible. The chain carries TRBV28 and TRBJ2-7; D call uncertain. Germline CDR1 MDHEN, CDR2 SYDVKM. Trimming removed 3 bases from V and 7 bases from J, with 13 bases in between. This CDR3 contains 13 residues. The CDR3 DNA sequence: TGTGCCAGCAGTTTGGTAGTAATGAATGAGCAGTACTTC. This encodes CASSLVVMNEQYF.